This T cell receptor beta chain was documented in a study of response to subunit inactivated influenza vaccine. Study-wide points: It was the authors' suggestion that each seasonal influenza vaccination recruits few new T cells.

TCRdb re-derived calls from the RT-PCR reads in MiXCR, one entry per CDR3 protein. Altogether under 850,000 distinct CDR3 sequences are present, approximately 17% being singletons, with the ten largest covering about a tenth. V was clipped by 5 bases and J by 4 bases; unmatched bases: 11. The CDR3 is 16 residues long. In germline, CDR1 is SEHNR, CDR2 FQNEAQ (reference sequence). Of note for this clonotype: The antigen remains undetermined.

The sequence derives from a man over 45 who received an inactivated influenza vaccine. The chain employs TRBV7-9 and TRBJ2-3, with TRBD2 identical over 8 bases. The sequences come from PBMCs from blood, collected 5 to 6 days after vaccination. CDR3 nucleotide sequence: TGTGCCAGCAGCCTGCCGGGGGGGCCGCAAGCAGATACGCAGTATTTT. Its protein is CASSLPGGPQADTQYF.